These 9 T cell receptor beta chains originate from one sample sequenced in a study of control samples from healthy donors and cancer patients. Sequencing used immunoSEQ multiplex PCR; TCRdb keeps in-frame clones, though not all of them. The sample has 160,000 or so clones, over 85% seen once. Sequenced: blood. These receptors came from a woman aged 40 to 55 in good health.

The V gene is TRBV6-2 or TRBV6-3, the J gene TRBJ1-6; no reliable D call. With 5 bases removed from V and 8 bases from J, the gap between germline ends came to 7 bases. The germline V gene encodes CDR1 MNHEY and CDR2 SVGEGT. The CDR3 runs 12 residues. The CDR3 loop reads CASSLLDSPLHF. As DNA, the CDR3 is TGTGCCAGCAGTCTGCTTGATTCACCCCTCCACTTT.

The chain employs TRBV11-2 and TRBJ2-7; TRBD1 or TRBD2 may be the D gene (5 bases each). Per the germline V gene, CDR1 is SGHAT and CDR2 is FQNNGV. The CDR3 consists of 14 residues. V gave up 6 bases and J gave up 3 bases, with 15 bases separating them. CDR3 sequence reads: CASSLYRGDYEQYF. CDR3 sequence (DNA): TGTGCCAGCAGTCTCTACCGAGGGGACTACGAGCAGTACTTC.

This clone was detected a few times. In DNA form, the CDR3 reads TGCGCCAGCAGCCTGGGACAGGGAACGGGCACTGAAGCTTTCTTT. Translated, it gives CASSLGQGTGTEAFF. V gene TRBV4-1 combines with J gene TRBJ1-1, with 9 bases that match TRBD1. CDR3 size: 15 residues. Per the germline V gene, CDR1 is MGHRA and CDR2 is YSYEKL. The ends lost 4 bases at V and 4 bases at J; junction bases unmatched: 7.

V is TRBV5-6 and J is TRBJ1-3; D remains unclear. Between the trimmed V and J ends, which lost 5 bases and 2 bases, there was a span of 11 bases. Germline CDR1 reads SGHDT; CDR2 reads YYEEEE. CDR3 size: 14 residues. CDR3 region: CASRRRLAGNTIYF. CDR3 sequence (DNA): TGTGCCAGCAGGAGGAGACTAGCTGGAAACACCATATATTTT.

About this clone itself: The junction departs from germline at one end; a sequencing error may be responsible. CDR3 DNA: TGTGCTAGTGAGGGCGGCGGCTTCACAGATACGCAGTGTTTT. It is translated as CASEGGGFTDTQCF. The chain has TRBV12-5 and TRBJ2-3; D is uncertain. Germline CDR1 reads LGHNT; CDR2 reads FRNRAP. The CDR3 extends over 14 amino acids.

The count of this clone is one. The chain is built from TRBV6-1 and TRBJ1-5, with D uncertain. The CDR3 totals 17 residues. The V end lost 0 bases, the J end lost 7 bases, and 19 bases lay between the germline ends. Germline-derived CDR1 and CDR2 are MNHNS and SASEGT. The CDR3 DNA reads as TGTGCCAGCAGTGAAGCGCTCTTTGACCCGGGGAGACAGCCCCAGCATTTT. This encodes CASSEALFDPGRQPQHF.

The CDR3 sequence is CAIRDRIGGNQPQHF. The CDR3 coding sequence is TGTGCCATCAGGGACAGAATAGGAGGCAATCAGCCCCAGCATTTT. The chain carries TRBV10-3 and TRBJ1-5; possible D gene TRBD1, 6 bases. The CDR3 spans 15 residues. Germline V lookup: CDR1 ENHRY, CDR2 SYGVKD. The V end was cut by 6 bases, the J end by 2 bases, with 14 bases between.

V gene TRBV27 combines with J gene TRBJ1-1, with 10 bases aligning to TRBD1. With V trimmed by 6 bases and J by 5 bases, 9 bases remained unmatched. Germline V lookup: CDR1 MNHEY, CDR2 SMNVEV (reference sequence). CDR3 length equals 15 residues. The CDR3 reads CASRPGTGVKTEAFF. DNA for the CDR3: TGTGCCAGCAGACCCGGGACAGGGGTTAAGACTGAAGCTTTCTTT.

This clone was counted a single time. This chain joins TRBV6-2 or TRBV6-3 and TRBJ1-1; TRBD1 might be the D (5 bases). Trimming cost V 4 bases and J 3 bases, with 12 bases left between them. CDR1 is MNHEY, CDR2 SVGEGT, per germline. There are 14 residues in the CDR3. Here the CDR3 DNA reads TGTGCCAGCAGTTGGACACAGGATGACACTGAAGCTTTCTTT. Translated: CASSWTQDDTEAFF.